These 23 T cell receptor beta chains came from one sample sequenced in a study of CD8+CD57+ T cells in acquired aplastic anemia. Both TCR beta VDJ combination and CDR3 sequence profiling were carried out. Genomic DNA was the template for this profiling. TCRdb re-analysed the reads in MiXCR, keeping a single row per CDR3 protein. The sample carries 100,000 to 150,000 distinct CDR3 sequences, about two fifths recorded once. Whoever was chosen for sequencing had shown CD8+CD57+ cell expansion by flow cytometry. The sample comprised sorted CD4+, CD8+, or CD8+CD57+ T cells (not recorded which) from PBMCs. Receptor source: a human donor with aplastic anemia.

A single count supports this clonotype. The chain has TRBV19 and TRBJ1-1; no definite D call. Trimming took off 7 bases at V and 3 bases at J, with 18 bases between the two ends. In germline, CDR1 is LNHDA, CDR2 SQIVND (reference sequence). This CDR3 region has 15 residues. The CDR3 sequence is CASIQARGRHTEAFF. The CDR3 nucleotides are TGTGCCAGTATCCAGGCCCGAGGGAGGCACACTGAAGCTTTCTTT.

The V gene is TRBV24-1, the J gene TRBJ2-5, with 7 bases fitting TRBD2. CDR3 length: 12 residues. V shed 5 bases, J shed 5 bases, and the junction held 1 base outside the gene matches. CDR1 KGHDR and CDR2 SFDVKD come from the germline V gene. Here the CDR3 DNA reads TGTGCCACCAGTGGGGAGGGCGAGACCCAGTACTTC. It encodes CATSGEGETQYF.

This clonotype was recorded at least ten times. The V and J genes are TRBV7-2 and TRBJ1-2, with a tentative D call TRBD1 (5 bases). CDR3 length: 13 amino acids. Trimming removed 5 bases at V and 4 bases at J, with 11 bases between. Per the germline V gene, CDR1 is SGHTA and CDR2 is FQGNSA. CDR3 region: CASSPGPSYGYTF. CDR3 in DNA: TGTGCCAGCAGCCCGGGACCTTCCTATGGCTACACCTTC.

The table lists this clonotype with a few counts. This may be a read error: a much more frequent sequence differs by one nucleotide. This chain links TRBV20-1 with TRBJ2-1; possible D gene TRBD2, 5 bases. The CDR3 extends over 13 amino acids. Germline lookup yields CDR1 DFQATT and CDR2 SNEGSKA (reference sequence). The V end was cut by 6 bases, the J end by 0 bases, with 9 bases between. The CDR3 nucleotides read TGCAGTGCAGACGAGGGCTCCTACAATGAGCAGTTCTTC. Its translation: CSADEGSYNEQFF.

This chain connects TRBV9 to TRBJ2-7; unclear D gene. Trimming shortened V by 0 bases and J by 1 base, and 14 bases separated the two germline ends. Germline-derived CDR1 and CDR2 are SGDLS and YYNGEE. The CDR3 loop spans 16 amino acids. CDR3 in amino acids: CASSVDGRQRSYEQYV. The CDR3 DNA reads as TGTGCCAGCAGCGTAGACGGACGCCAAAGGTCCTACGAGCAGTACGTC.

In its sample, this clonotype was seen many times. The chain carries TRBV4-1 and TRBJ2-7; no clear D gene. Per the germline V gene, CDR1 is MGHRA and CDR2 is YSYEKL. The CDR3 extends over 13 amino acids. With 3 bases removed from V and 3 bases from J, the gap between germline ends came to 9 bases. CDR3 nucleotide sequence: TGCGCCAGCAGCCATCCACAGCGCTACGAGCAGTACTTC. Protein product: CASSHPQRYEQYF.

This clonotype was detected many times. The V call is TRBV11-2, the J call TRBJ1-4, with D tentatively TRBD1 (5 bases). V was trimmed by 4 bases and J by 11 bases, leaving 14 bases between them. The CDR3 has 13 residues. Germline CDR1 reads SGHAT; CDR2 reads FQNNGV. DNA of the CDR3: TGTGCCAGCAGCTACACCCGGGACTCCAAACTGTTTTTT. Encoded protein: CASSYTRDSKLFF. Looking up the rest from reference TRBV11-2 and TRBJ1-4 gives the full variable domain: EAGVAQSPRYKIIEKRQSVAFWCNPISGHATLYWYQQILGQGPKLLIQFQNNGVVDDSQLPKDRFSAERLKGVDSTLKIQPAKLEDSAVYLCASSYTRDSKLFFGSGTQLSVL.

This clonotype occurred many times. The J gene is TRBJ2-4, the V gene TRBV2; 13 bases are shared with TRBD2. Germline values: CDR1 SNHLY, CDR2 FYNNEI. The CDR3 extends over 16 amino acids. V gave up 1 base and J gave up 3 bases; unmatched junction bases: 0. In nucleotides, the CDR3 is TGTGCCAGCAGTGAAGGACTAGCGGGGGGCAAAAACATTCAGTACTTC. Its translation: CASSEGLAGGKNIQYF.

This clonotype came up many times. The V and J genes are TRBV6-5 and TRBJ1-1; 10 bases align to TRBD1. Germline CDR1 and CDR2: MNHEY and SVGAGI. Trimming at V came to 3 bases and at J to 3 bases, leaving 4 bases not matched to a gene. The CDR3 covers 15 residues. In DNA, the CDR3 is TGTGCCAGCAGTTATCGAGGACAGGGGGACACTGAAGCTTTCTTT. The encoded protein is CASSYRGQGDTEAFF.

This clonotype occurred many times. CDR3 nucleotide sequence: TGCGCCAGCACCCCCCAGGAGGGGAGGACAGATACGCAGTATTTT. Translated, it gives CASTPQEGRTDTQYF. The chain recombines TRBV4-1 with TRBJ2-3; maybe TRBD2 (6 bases). This CDR3 has 15 amino acids. The germline V gene encodes CDR1 MGHRA and CDR2 YSYEKL. Trimming took off 7 bases at V and 3 bases at J, with 17 bases between the two ends.

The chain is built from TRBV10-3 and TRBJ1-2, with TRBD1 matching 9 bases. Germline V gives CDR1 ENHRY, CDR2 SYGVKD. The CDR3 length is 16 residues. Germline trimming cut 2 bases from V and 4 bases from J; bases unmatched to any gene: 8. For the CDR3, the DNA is TGTGCCATCAGTGAGAACGACAGGGGGAGGTCCTATGGCTACACCTTC. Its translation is CAISENDRGRSYGYTF.

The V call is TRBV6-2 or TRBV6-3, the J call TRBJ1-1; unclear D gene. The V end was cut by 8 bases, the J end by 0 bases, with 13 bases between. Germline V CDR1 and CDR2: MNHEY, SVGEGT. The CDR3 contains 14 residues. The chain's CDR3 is CASRNGGLNTEAFF. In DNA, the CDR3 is TGTGCCAGCCGAAATGGAGGTCTGAACACTGAAGCTTTCTTT.

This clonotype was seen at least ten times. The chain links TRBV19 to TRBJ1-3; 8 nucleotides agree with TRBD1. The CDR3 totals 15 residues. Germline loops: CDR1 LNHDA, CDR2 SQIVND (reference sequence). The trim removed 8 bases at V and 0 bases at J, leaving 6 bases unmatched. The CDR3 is CASGQGDSSGNTIYF. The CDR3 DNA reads TGTGCCAGTGGACAGGGAGACTCCTCTGGAAACACCATATATTTT.

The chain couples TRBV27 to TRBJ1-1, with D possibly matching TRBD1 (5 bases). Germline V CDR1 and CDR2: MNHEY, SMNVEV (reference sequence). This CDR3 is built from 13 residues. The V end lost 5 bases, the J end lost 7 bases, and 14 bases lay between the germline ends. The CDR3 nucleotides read TGTGCCAGCAGTCCCGACAGATACATTGAAGCTTTCTTT. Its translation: CASSPDRYIEAFF.

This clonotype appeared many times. CDR3: CASSIASLYSGELFF. The CDR3 coding sequence is TGCGCCAGCAGCATTGCTAGCCTATATAGCGGGGAGCTGTTTTTT. This chain joins TRBV5-1 and TRBJ2-2, with a possible D match to TRBD2 (5 bases). Deletions cut 4 bases from V and 7 bases from J, with 17 bases between. Germline V gene data show CDR1 as SGHRS and CDR2 as YFSETQ. The CDR3 spans 15 residues. Full variable domain (rest looked up from reference TRBV5-1 and TRBJ2-2): KAGVTQTPRYLIKTRGQQVTLSCSPISGHRSVSWYQQTPGQGLQFLFEYFSETQRNKGNFPGRFSGRQFSNSRSEMNVSTLELGDSALYLCASSIASLYSGELFFGEGSRLTVL.

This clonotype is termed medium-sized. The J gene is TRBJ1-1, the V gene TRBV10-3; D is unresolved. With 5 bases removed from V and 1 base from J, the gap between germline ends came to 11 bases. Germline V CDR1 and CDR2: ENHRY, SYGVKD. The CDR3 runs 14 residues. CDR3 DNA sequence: TGTGCCATCAGTCACCCGGGCGAGAACACTGAAGCTTTCTTT. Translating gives CAISHPGENTEAFF.

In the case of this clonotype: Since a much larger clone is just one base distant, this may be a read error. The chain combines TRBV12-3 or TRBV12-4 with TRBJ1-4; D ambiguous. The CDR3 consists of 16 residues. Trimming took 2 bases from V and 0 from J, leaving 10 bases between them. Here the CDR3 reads CASSLSQVATNEKLFF. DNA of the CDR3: TGTGCCAGCAGTTTATCGCAGGTTGCAACTAATGAAAAACTGTTTTTT.

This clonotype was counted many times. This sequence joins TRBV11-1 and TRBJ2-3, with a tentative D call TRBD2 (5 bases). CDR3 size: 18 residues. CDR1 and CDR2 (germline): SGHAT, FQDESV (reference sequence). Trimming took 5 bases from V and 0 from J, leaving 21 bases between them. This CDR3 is CASSPQDRGRLSTDTQYF. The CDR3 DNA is TGTGCCAGCAGCCCCCAGGATCGGGGTCGGCTGAGCACAGATACGCAGTATTTT.

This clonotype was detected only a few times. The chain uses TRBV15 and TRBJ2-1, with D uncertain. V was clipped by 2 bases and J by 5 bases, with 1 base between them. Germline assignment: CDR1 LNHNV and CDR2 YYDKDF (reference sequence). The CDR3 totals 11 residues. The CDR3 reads CATSRNNEQFF. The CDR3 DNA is TGTGCCACCAGCAGAAACAATGAGCAGTTCTTC. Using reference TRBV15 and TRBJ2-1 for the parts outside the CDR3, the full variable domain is DAMVIQNPRYQVTQFGKPVTLSCSQTLNHNVMYWYQQKSSQAPKLLFHYYDKDFNNEADTPDNFQSRRPNTSFCFLDIRSPGLGDTAMYLCATSRNNEQFFGPGTRLTVL.

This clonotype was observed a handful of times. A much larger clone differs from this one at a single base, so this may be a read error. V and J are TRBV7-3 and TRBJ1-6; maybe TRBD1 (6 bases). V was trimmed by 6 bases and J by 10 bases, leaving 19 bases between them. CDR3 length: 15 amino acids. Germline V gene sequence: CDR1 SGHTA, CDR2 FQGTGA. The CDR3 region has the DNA TGTGCCAGCAGTGAATCCGGGACGGGGGGCTCACCCCTCCACTTT. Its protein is CASSESGTGGSPLHF.

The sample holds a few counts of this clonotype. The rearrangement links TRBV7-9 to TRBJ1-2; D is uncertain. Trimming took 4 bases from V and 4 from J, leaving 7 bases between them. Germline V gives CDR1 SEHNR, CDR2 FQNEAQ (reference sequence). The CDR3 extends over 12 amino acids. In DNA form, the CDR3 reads TGTGCCAGCAGCTGGAGGTCCTATGGCTACACCTTC. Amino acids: CASSWRSYGYTF. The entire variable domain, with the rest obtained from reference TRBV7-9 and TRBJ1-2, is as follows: DTGVSQNPRHKITKRGQNVTFRCDPISEHNRLYWYRQTLGQGPEFLTYFQNEAQLEKSRLLSDRFSAERPKGSFSTLEIQRTEQGDSAMYLCASSWRSYGYTFGSGTRLTVV.

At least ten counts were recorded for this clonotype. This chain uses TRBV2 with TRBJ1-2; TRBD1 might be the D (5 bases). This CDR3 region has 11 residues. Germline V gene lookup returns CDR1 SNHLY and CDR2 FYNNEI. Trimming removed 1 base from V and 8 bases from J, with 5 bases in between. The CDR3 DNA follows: TGTGCCAGCAGTGAAGGGGGCGGCTACACCTTC. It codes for CASSEGGGYTF.

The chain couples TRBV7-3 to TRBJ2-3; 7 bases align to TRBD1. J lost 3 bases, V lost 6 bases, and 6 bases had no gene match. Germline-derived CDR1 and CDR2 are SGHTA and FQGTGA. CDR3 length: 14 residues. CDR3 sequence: CASSSQQGTDTQYF. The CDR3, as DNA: TGTGCCAGCAGTTCACAACAGGGGACAGATACGCAGTATTTT.